The T cell receptor (beta chain) under discussion was sequenced for a study of graft-versus-host responses after intestinal transplantation. V lost 1 base and J lost 5; bases outside the gene matches: 4. CDR3 size: 14 residues. CDR1 and CDR2 (germline): SGHNT, YYREEE (reference sequence). A note on this clone: Its matching antigen is unknown.

Here immunoSEQ multiplex PCR was the method, and the copy in TCRdb shows in-frame clones only, minus some. This table holds 90,000 to 150,000 clones, approximately 96% found once. Study-level findings and limits: The recipient marrow held GvH clones, and some of them showed up first in ileum or blood.

The sequence was obtained from a human donor who received an intestinal transplant. Here the sequenced sample was unstimulated CD8+ T cells sorted from spleen or lymph node cells, taken before intestinal transplant. This sequence joins TRBV5-4 and TRBJ1-2; 8 nucleotides line up with TRBD1. This chain's CDR3 is CASSLQGAGYGYTF. The CDR3 DNA follows: TGTGCCAGCAGCTTGCAGGGGGCTGGATATGGCTACACCTTC.